Below, 23 T cell receptor beta chains from the same sample are listed, as sequenced in a study of identical twins. TCRdb re-derived calls from the 5' RACE reads in MiXCR, one entry per CDR3 protein. There are some 570,000 distinct CDR3 sequences in the sample; 20% to 25% occur only once, and 0.45% to 0.5% lies in the top ten. These same data were also listed under a study on yellow fever vaccine responses in identical twins.

The source material was CD4+ T cells sorted from blood. Every receptor here comes from a woman aged 18-30 years in good health.

V is TRBV15 and J is TRBJ2-7; the match to TRBD2 covers 11 bases. J gave up 4 bases and V 0 bases, and 5 bases lay outside the gene matches. This CDR3 contains 16 residues. From germline, CDR1 is LNHNV and CDR2 YYDKDF (reference sequence). CDR3 sequence: CATSRDLASGGYEQYF. As DNA, the CDR3 is TGTGCCACCAGCAGAGATCTGGCTAGCGGGGGGTACGAGCAGTACTTC.

The chain combines TRBV7-2 with TRBJ2-5, with TRBD2 as a possible D gene (6 bases). Trimming cost V 1 base and J 0 bases, with 9 bases left between them. Germline loops: CDR1 SGHTA, CDR2 FQGNSA. The CDR3 loop spans 15 amino acids. The CDR3, as DNA: TGTGCCAGCAGCTTAGTCGGAGGGTACCAAGAGACCCAGTACTTC. It specifies CASSLVGGYQETQYF.

This clonotype came up a few times. The V call is TRBV7-9, the J call TRBJ2-1; 7 nucleotides align to TRBD1. The junction had 10 bases not matched to a gene; V was cut back by 5 bases and J by 9 bases. The CDR3 extends over 14 amino acids. Looked up from germline, CDR1 is SEHNR and CDR2 is FQNEAQ (reference sequence). The CDR3 nucleotides read TGTGCCAGCAGCATAGGTCAACAGGGGATTGAGCAGTTCTTC. This gives the protein CASSIGQQGIEQFF. Full variable domain (missing parts from reference TRBV7-9 and TRBJ2-1): DTGVSQNPRHKITKRGQNVTFRCDPISEHNRLYWYRQTLGQGPEFLTYFQNEAQLEKSRLLSDRFSAERPKGSFSTLEIQRTEQGDSAMYLCASSIGQQGIEQFFGPGTRLTVL.

There are a few counts of this clonotype. This chain links TRBV10-3 with TRBJ2-1, with 9 bases that match TRBD1. Germline values: CDR1 ENHRY, CDR2 SYGVKD. With 4 bases clipped from V and 10 bases from J, the junction kept 11 bases outside the gene matches. The CDR3 sequence is 15 residues long. The CDR3 bases are TGTGCCATCAGTGGTGGTCCCCGGGACAGGGAAGAGCAGTTCTTC. Encoded protein: CAISGGPRDREEQFF.

This clonotype was seen only a few times. The genes are TRBV4-1 and TRBJ2-7, with 7 bases that match TRBD1. J gave up 6 bases and V 4 bases, and 12 bases lay outside the gene matches. The germline V gene encodes CDR1 MGHRA and CDR2 YSYEKL. This CDR3 region has 15 residues. In nucleotides, the CDR3 is TGCGCCAGCAGCCGGACAGGTCAATCATCGGGCGAGCAGTACTTC. It is translated as CASSRTGQSSGEQYF.

This clonotype occurred a few times. The rearrangement uses TRBV18 and TRBJ2-3; D gene unclear. In germline, CDR1 is KGHSH, CDR2 LQKENI. Trimming shortened V by 4 bases and J by 5 bases, and 7 bases separated the two germline ends. This CDR3 contains 12 residues. The CDR3 DNA follows: TGTGCCAGCTCACAGTATGGAGATACGCAGTATTTT. Its protein is CASSQYGDTQYF.

The rearrangement links TRBV2 to TRBJ2-7, with 14 bases lining up with TRBD2. Germline V lookup: CDR1 SNHLY, CDR2 FYNNEI. With V trimmed by 8 bases and J by 5 bases, 5 bases remained unmatched. CDR3 length equals 14 residues. The CDR3 is CASGGLAGVNEQYF. In nucleotides, the CDR3 is TGTGCCAGCGGGGGACTAGCGGGGGTCAACGAGCAGTACTTC.

This clonotype has more than one count but fewer than ten. The chain is built from TRBV12-3 or TRBV12-4 and TRBJ2-1; 15 bases match TRBD2. Germline trimming cut 5 bases from V and 7 bases from J; bases unmatched to any gene: 9. CDR3 size: 17 residues. The CDR3 DNA reads as TGTGCCAGCAGTCCCACGGGACTAGCGGGGGGTATAAATGAGCAGTTCTTC. It yields the protein CASSPTGLAGGINEQFF.

V is TRBV20-1 and J is TRBJ2-1; D not resolved. The V end was cut by 1 base, the J end by 5 bases, with 3 bases between. The CDR3 loop spans 11 amino acids. Germline CDR1 and CDR2: DFQATT and SNEGSKA (reference sequence). CDR3 protein: CSARGNNEQFF. The CDR3 coding sequence is TGCAGTGCTAGAGGCAACAATGAGCAGTTCTTC.

This clonotype has a handful of counts. V and J are TRBV5-1 and TRBJ2-2; tentatively, D is TRBD1 (5 bases). Trimming took 4 bases from V and 0 from J, leaving 13 bases between them. Looked up from germline, CDR1 is SGHRS and CDR2 is YFSETQ. CDR3 length: 16 residues. Written as DNA, the CDR3 is TGCGCCAGCAGCCCCCAGGGCAGGCCGAACACCGGGGAGCTGTTTTTT. It specifies CASSPQGRPNTGELFF.

This clonotype was observed a few times. CDR3 in amino acids: CASSGTGYNEQFF. As DNA, the CDR3 is TGTGCCAGCAGCGGAACCGGGTACAATGAGCAGTTCTTC. The chain joins TRBV3-1 to TRBJ2-1; D ambiguous. This CDR3 has 13 amino acids. Germline V CDR1 and CDR2: LGHDT, YNNKEL (reference sequence). The V and J ends lost 5 bases and 4 bases respectively, with 9 bases between them.

This clonotype came up a few times. The V gene is TRBV6-1, the J gene TRBJ2-1, with 8 positions matching TRBD2. The CDR3 runs 14 residues. Germline assignment: CDR1 MNHNS and CDR2 SASEGT. Trimming took 9 bases from V and 0 from J; bases not matched to a gene: 4. The DNA of the CDR3 is TGTGCCAGTCACGCGGGAGGCTCCTACAATGAGCAGTTCTTC. It yields the protein CASHAGGSYNEQFF.

J is TRBJ1-6 and V is TRBV7-9; D is perhaps TRBD1 (6 bases). The CDR3 contains 12 residues. V shed 5 bases and J shed 14 bases, with 13 bases lying between them. Per germline, CDR1 SEHNR and CDR2 FQNEAQ (reference sequence). CDR3 residues: CASSEQGSTLHF. For the CDR3, the DNA is TGTGCCAGCAGCGAGCAGGGGAGTACCCTCCACTTT. Using reference TRBV7-9 and TRBJ1-6 for the parts outside the CDR3, the full variable domain is DTGVSQNPRHKITKRGQNVTFRCDPISEHNRLYWYRQTLGQGPEFLTYFQNEAQLEKSRLLSDRFSAERPKGSFSTLEIQRTEQGDSAMYLCASSEQGSTLHFGNGTRLTVT.

This clonotype was recorded a few times. Here the CDR3 reads CASSPSGGSNEQFF. CDR3 sequence (DNA): TGTGCCAGCAGCCCAAGCGGGGGTAGTAATGAGCAGTTCTTC. V usage is TRBV28 and J usage is TRBJ2-1; 8 bases map to TRBD2. CDR1 is MDHEN, CDR2 SYDVKM, per germline. With 6 bases clipped from V and 7 bases from J, the junction kept 8 bases outside the gene matches. CDR3 length: 14 residues.

V gene TRBV24-1 combines with J gene TRBJ2-7; TRBD2 is a possible D gene (5 bases). V was shortened by 9 bases and J by 0 bases, with 11 bases between the two germline ends. The CDR3 is 13 amino acids. CDR1 and CDR2 from the germline V gene are KGHDR and SFDVKD. CDR3 sequence reads: CATEDGVSYEQYF. Here the CDR3 DNA reads TGTGCCACCGAGGACGGGGTCTCCTACGAGCAGTACTTC.

The J gene is TRBJ1-5, the V gene TRBV7-9, with TRBD1 matching 9 bases. This CDR3 is built from 14 residues. In germline, CDR1 is SEHNR, CDR2 FQNEAQ (reference sequence). Germline trimming cut 5 bases from V and 6 bases from J; bases unmatched to any gene: 5. CDR3 bases: TGTGCCAGCAGCACAGGACAGGGGTTTCAGCCCCAGCATTTT. This encodes CASSTGQGFQPQHF.

There are a few counts of this clonotype. The chain is built from TRBV20-1 and TRBJ2-2, with D perhaps TRBD1 (6 bases). The CDR3 extends over 13 amino acids. Trimming shortened V by 5 bases and J by 6 bases, and 13 bases separated the two germline ends. Germline V gene data show CDR1 as DFQATT and CDR2 as SNEGSKA (reference sequence). CDR3 region: CSAQDRRAGELFF. CDR3 bases: TGCAGTGCTCAGGACAGAAGGGCCGGGGAGCTGTTTTTT.

This clonotype was recorded a few times. The rearrangement joins TRBV3-1 to TRBJ2-5; tentatively, D is TRBD1 or TRBD2 (5 bases each). The CDR3 is 15 amino acids. The V gene's germline CDR1 is LGHDT and CDR2 YNNKEL (reference sequence). Trimming left V 4 bases short and J 8 bases short, with 20 bases between. This chain's CDR3 is CASSPLQGPKSTQYF. In DNA form, the CDR3 reads TGTGCCAGCAGCCCCCTGCAGGGACCCAAGAGTACCCAGTACTTC.

This clonotype was picked up a small number of times. This sequence joins TRBV12-3 or TRBV12-4 and TRBJ2-4, with 7 bases fitting TRBD1. The junction had 10 bases not matched to a gene; V was cut back by 6 bases and J by 8 bases. The CDR3 extends over 14 amino acids. CDR3 residues: CASSLAGGFDIQYF. Written as DNA, the CDR3 is TGTGCCAGCAGCCTTGCAGGGGGTTTTGACATTCAGTACTTC.

The rearrangement links TRBV6-5 to TRBJ2-3; D possibly corresponds to TRBD1 (5 bases). Germline CDR1 and CDR2: MNHEY and SVGAGI. Trimming left V 0 bases short and J 1 base short, with 14 bases between. The CDR3 runs 17 residues. The CDR3 sequence is CASSYSDISLGTDTQYF. For the CDR3, the DNA is TGTGCCAGCAGTTACTCGGACATCAGCCTTGGCACAGATACGCAGTATTTT.

The chain couples TRBV12-3 or TRBV12-4 to TRBJ2-7; possibly TRBD1 for D (5 bases). V gave up 6 bases and J gave up 5 bases, with 14 bases separating them. This CDR3 spans 13 amino acids. CDR3 nucleotide sequence: TGTGCCAGCAGCCTCAGGGTCGTGGACGAGCAGTACTTC. Translation: CASSLRVVDEQYF.

The rearrangement links TRBV24-1 to TRBJ2-7; D is perhaps TRBD1 (5 bases). V was cut by 3 bases and J by 1 base, with 15 bases left in between. There are 16 residues in the CDR3. Germline assignment: CDR1 KGHDR and CDR2 SFDVKD. DNA for the CDR3: TGTGCCACCAGTGATGGGGCCAGGTCCGGATCCTACGAGCAGTACTTC. It codes for CATSDGARSGSYEQYF.

This clonotype was seen more than once but under ten times. V and J are TRBV28 and TRBJ1-6, with 8 bases fitting TRBD1. This CDR3 is 16 amino acids long. The V gene end was trimmed by 5 bases and the J gene end by 5 bases; junction bases not matched to a gene: 8. Germline CDR1 reads MDHEN; CDR2 reads SYDVKM. The CDR3 DNA reads as TGTGCCAGCAGTACGTCAGGGGGCTCACATAATTCACCCCTCCACTTT. Its translation is CASSTSGGSHNSPLHF.